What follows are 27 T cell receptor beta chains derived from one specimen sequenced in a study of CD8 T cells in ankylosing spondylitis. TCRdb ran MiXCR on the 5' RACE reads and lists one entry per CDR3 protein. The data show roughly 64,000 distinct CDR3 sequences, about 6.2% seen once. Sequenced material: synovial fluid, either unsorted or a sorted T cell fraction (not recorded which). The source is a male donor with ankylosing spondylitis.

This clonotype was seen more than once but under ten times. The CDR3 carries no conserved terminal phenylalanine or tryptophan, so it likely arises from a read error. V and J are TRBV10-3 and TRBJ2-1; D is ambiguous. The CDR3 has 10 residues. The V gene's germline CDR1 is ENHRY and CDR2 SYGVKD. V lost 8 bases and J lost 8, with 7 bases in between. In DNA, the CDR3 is TGTGCCATCGGCCAGGATGAGCAGTTCGTC. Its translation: CAIGQDEQFV.

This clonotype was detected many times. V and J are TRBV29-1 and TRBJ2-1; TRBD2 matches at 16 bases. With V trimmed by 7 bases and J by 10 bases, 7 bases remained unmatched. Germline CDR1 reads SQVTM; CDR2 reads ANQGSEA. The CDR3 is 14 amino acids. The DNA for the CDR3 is TGCAGCGGCCGGGGACTAGCGGGAGGGAGGGAGCAGTTCTTC. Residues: CSGRGLAGGREQFF.

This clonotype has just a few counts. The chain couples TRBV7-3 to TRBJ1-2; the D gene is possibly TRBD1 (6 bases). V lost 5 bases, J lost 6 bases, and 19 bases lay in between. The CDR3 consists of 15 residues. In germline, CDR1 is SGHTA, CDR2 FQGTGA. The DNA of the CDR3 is TGTGCCAGCAGCCTCTTTGGGGGGGGCGCTGATGGCTACACCTTC. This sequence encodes CASSLFGGGADGYTF.

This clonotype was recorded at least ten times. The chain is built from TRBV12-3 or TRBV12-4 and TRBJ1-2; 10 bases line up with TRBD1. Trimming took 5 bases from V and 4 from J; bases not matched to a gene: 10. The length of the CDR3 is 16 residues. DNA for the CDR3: TGTGCCAGCAGTCCCGGGACAGGGGTGAGGAGCTATGGCTACACCTTC. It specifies CASSPGTGVRSYGYTF.

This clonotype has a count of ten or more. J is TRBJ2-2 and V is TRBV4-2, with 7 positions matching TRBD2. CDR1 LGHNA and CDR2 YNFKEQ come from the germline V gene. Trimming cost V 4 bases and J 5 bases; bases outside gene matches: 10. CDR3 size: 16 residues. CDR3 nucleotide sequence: TGTGCCAGCAGCCCTATGACGGGAGGTCGAACCGGGGAGCTGTTTTTT. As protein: CASSPMTGGRTGELFF.

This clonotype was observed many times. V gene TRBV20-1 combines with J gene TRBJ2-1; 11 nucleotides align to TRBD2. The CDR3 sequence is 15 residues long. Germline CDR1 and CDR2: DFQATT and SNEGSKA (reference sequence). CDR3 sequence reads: CTTIAGGQSYNEQFF. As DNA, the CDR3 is TGCACCACCATAGCGGGAGGGCAGTCCTACAATGAGCAGTTCTTC.

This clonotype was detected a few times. The chain's CDR3 is CASSPDRVETQYF. Here the CDR3 DNA reads TGTGCCAGCAGCCCTGACAGGGTAGAGACCCAGTACTTC. This sequence joins TRBV7-7 and TRBJ2-5; 7 bases are a match to TRBD1. Germline V gives CDR1 SSHAT, CDR2 FNYEAQ (reference sequence). V shed 5 bases, J shed 4 bases, and the junction held 4 bases outside the gene matches. The CDR3 has 13 residues.

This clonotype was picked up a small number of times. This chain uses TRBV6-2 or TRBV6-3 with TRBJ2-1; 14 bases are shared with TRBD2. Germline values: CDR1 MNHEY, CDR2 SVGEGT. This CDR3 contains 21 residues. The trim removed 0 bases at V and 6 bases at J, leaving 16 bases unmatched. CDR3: CASSYSTSSWRGTSGSNEQFF. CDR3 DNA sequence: TGTGCCAGCAGTTACTCGACTTCGAGTTGGCGGGGGACTAGCGGGAGCAATGAGCAGTTCTTC.

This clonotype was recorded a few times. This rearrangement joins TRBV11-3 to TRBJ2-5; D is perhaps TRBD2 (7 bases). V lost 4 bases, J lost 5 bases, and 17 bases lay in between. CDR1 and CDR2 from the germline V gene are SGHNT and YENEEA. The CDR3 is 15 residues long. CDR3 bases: TGTGCCAGCAGCTCCGGGGGGCAGGGGAGGGAGACCCAGTACTTC. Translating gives CASSSGGQGRETQYF. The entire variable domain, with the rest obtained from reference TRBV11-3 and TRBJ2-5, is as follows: EAGVVQSPRYKIIEKKQPVAFWCNPISGHNTLYWYLQNLGQGPELLIRYENEEAVDDSQLPKDRFSAERLKGVDSTLKIQPAELGDSAVYLCASSSGGQGRETQYFGPGTRLLVL.

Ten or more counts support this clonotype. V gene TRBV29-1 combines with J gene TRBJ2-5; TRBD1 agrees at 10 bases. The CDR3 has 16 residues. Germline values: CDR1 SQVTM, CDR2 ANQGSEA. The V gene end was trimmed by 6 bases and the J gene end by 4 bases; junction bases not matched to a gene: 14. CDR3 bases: TGCAGCGTAGTCCCGGGACAGGGGTTTTGGGCAGAGACCCAGTACTTC. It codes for CSVVPGQGFWAETQYF.

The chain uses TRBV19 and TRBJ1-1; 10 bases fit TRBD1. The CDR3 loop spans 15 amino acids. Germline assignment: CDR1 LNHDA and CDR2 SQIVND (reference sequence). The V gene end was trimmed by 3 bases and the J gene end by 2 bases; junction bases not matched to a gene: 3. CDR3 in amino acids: CASSMTGGRNTEAFF. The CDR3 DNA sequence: TGTGCCAGTAGTATGACAGGGGGCCGAAACACTGAAGCTTTCTTT.

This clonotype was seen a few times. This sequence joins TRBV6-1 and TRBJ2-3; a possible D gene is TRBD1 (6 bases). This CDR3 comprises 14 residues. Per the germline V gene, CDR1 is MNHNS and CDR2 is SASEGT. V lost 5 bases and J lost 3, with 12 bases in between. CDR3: CASSQGPRTDTQYF. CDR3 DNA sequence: TGTGCCAGCAGTCAGGGGCCGAGGACAGATACGCAGTATTTT.

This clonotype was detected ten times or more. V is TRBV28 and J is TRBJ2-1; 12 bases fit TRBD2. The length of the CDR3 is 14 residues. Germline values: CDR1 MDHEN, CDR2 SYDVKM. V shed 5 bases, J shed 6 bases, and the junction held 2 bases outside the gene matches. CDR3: CASSPGLAGNEQFF. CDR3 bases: TGTGCCAGCAGTCCGGGACTAGCGGGCAATGAGCAGTTCTTC.

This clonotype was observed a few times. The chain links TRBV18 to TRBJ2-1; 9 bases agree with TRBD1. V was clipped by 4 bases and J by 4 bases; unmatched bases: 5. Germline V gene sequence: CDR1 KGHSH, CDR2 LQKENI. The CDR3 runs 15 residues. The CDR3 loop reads CASSLVQGAYNEQFF. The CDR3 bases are TGTGCCAGCTCACTAGTACAGGGGGCTTACAATGAGCAGTTCTTC.

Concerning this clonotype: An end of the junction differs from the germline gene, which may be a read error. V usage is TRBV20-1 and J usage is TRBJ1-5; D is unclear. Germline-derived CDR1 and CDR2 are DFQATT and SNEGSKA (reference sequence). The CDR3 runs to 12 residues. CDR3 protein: CGARTGGQPQHF. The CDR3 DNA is TGCGGTGCTAGAACGGGAGGTCAGCCCCAGCATTTT.

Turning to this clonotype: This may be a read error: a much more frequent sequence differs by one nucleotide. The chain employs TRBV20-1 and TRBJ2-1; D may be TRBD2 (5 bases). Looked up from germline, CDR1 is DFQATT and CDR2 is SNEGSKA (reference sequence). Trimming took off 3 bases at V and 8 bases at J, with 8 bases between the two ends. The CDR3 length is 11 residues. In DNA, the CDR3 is TGCAGTGCTAGGTGGACTTATGAGCAGTTCTTC. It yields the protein CSARWTYEQFF.

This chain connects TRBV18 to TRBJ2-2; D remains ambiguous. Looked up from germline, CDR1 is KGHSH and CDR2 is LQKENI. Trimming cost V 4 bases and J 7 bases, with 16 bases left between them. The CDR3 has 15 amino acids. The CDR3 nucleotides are TGTGCCAGCTCACAAGCCGGGCAATCCTACGGGGAGCTGTTTTTT. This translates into CASSQAGQSYGELFF.

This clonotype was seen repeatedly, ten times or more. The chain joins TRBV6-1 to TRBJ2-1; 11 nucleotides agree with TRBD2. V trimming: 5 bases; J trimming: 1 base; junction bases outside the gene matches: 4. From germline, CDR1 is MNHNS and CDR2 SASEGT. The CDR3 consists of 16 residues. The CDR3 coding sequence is TGTGCCAGCAGTCCGACTAGCGGGAAGTCCTACAATGAGCAGTTCTTC. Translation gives CASSPTSGKSYNEQFF.

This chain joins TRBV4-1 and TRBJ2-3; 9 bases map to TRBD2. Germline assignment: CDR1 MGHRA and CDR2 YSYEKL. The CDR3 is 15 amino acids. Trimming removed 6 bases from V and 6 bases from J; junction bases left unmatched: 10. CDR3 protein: CASSWSGAGGDTQYF. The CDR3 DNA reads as TGCGCCAGCAGTTGGAGCGGGGCGGGGGGGGATACGCAGTATTTT.

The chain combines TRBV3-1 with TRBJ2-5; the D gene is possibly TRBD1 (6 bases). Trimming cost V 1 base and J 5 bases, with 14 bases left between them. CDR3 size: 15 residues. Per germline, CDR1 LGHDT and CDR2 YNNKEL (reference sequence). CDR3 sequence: CASSQGTDLAETQYF. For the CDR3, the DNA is TGTGCCAGCAGCCAAGGGACAGACTTAGCGGAGACCCAGTACTTC.

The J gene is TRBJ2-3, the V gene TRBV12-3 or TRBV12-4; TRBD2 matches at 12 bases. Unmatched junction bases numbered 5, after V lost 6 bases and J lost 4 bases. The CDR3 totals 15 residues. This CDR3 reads CASSLTSGSADTQYF. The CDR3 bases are TGTGCCAGCAGCCTGACTAGCGGGAGTGCAGATACGCAGTATTTT.

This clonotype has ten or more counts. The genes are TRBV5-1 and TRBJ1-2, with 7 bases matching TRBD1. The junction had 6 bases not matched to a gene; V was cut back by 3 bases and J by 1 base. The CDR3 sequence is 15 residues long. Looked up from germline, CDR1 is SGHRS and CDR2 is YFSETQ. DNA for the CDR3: TGCGCCAGCAGCTGGGGACAGATTCTTAACTATGGCTACACCTTC. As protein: CASSWGQILNYGYTF. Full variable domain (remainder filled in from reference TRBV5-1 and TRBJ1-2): KAGVTQTPRYLIKTRGQQVTLSCSPISGHRSVSWYQQTPGQGLQFLFEYFSETQRNKGNFPGRFSGRQFSNSRSEMNVSTLELGDSALYLCASSWGQILNYGYTFGSGTRLTVV.

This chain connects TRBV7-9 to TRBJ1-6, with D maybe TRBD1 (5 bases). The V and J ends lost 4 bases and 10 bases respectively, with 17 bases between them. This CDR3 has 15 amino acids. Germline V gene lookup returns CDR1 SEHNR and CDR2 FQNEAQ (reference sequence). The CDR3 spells CASSYGRDRGSPLHF. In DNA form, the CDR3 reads TGTGCCAGCAGCTACGGACGGGACCGGGGCTCACCCCTCCACTTT.

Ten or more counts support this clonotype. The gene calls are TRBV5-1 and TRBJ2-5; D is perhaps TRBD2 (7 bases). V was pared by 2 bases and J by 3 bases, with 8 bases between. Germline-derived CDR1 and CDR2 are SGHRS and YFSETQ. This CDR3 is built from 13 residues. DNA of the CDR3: TGCGCCAGCAGCTTAGGGGGGGAAGAGACCCAGTACTTC. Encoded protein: CASSLGGEETQYF.

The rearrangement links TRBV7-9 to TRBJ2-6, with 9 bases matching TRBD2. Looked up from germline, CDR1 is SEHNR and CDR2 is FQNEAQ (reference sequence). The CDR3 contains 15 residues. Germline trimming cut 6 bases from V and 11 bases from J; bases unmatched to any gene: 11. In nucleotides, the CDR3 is TGTGCCAGCAGTCAGGATAGCGGGAGTTTAGACGTCCTGACTTTC. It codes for CASSQDSGSLDVLTF.

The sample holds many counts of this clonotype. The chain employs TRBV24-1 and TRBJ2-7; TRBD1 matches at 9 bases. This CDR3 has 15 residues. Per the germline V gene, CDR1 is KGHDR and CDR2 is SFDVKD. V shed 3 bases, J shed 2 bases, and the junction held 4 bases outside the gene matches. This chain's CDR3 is CATSDPRQGAYEQYF. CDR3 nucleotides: TGTGCCACCAGTGATCCTCGACAGGGGGCCTACGAGCAGTACTTC.

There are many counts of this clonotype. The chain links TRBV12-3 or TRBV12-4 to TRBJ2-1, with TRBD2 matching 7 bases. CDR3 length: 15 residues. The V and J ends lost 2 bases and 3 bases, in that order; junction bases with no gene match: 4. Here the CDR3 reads CASSLSAGDYNEQFF. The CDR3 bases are TGTGCCAGCAGTTTATCCGCGGGGGACTACAATGAGCAGTTCTTC.